This TCR beta chain came from a study of blood T cell repertoires in COVID-19. Study-level information: Donors in the United States, Italy and Spain gave samples during acute or convalescent COVID-19. The analysed material was cDNA or gDNA that came from T cells, B-cell-depleted T cells, or PBMCs.

The CDR3 has 14 amino acids. V lost 4 bases to trimming and J lost 3 bases, with 12 bases between them. Germline V gene data show CDR1 as PRHDT and CDR2 as FYEKMQ (reference sequence). In the authors' methods: Estimation of nucleated cell counts was performed using reference gene primer amplification. Profiled with immunoSEQ multiplex PCR; TCRdb holds only in-frame clones, not every one. The DNA was the basis for D and trimming; V, J and clone size are from that table. The repertoire includes fewer than 35,000 clones, around 90% of them detected once, and just under 2% sits in the top ten. The chain links TRBV13 to TRBJ1-2; tentative D call: TRBD1 (6 bases). The sample was peripheral blood. The TCR was taken from a man in his fifties with active or convalescent COVID-19. The chain's CDR3 is CASSSGTRDYGYTF. CDR3 in DNA: TGTGCCAGCAGCTCGGGGACAAGGGACTATGGCTACACCTTC.